The present entry profiles one T cell receptor beta chain with its context. This clone is a singleton in its sample. Its antigen is unknown. No much larger clone exists at a distance of one base, and base qualities are not known. Rearranged CDR3 beta regions were amplified from genomic DNA with multiplex V and J primers using the immunoSEQ TRB Survey service. Survey-level sequencing depth of up to 500,000 reads per sample was used to keep depth equal across samples. The libraries were purified, combined into pools and sequenced with Illumina technology. The paper's data handling went like this. Productive clonality, sample overlap, pairwise scatters, CDR3 beta length, V/D/J gene usage and productiveness were assessed with immunoSEQ online tools. Calculated diversity was defined as the number of unique rearrangements divided by total templates, multiplied by 100, and Shannon and Simpson indices were computed as well. Principal component analysis was performed on Z-score normalized data with the R prcomp function and the ggbiplot package. Morisita's index was used to measure clonal overlap between blood and rectum within each subject. What TCRdb holds here is the immuneACCESS table cut down to in-frame rearrangements. Part of the clones is not present; checked against another copy, under half of the missing clones reflect an unresolved V gene, and the others are unexplained. The V and J calls and clone size are taken from that table; D and trimming were inferred from the DNA. The sample table shows 44,000 or so clones, and under 80% are seen once. The top ten constitute roughly 3.4% of the sample.

The data were taken from a study of pediatric ulcerative colitis (dated 2019 in TCRdb). Notes on the research overall: Of the ulcerative colitis patients, several had pancolitis and two had left-sided colitis, and histology in every patient was consistent with ulcerative colitis. From 9 or 10 newly diagnosed, treatment-naive pediatric ulcerative colitis patients and a handful of non-IBD control children, paired blood and rectal samples were collected. Using the Pediatric Ulcerative Colitis Activity Index, two patients were classed as having mild disease, several as having moderate disease and three as having acute severe colitis.

One to two pinch biopsies were taken from the rectum for research during colonoscopy. Ulcerative colitis patients had received no immunosuppressive medication before the diagnostic colonoscopy. Rectal biopsies were digested with proteinase K before DNA isolation. The Wizard kit (Promega) was used to extract genomic DNA from the blood and intestinal samples. The CDR3 has 12 amino acids, counting the end cysteine and phenylalanine. Left in the record is the CDR3 DNA by itself, 36 bases read in frame from the first base. Between the V and J ends, shortened by 0 bases and 11 bases respectively, the junction contains 8 bases. Per the germline V gene (reference sequence), MNHNY is the CDR1 and SVGAGI is the CDR2. What the study reported, not specific to this receptor: For technical reasons, substantially fewer templates were yielded by the blood samples of two patients, and these blood samples were excluded from blood-rectal overlap analysis. Because repertoires were derived from total lymphocyte DNA, patterns in rare subsets such as regulatory T cells may not have been reflected. Compared with controls, ulcerative colitis patients showed significantly higher autologous blood-rectal clonal overlap, a finding that suggests increased T cell trafficking to inflamed tissue. Features of the rectal repertoire distinguished controls, mild-moderate colitis patients and acute severe colitis patients, and in acute severe colitis, rectal diversity was reduced because of clonal expansions. Two rectal CDR3 clonotypes were present in all ulcerative colitis patients and in none of the controls. With only a handful of individuals, the healthy control group was small. Blood-derived T cells may have been included in the rectal pinch biopsies, particularly in patients with overt colitis.

The TCR sequence derives from a girl aged 10 to 17 with moderate ulcerative colitis. Sequenced input: gut tissue. The chain employs TRBV6-6 and TRBJ1-5; too little of a D gene remains to name it. The DNA sequence reads TGTGCCAGCAGTTACTCCGGGCGATCCCAGCATTTT. It translates as CASSYSGRSQHF.